The clone carrying this T cell receptor (beta chain) came up a few times. V lost 5 bases to trimming and J lost 4 bases, with 17 bases between them. This CDR3 spans 15 amino acids. Germline assignment: CDR1 LNHDA and CDR2 SQIVND (reference sequence). The sample originates from a study of T-cell reconstitution after alpha-beta-depleted transplantation in children. TCRbeta library preparation incorporated unique molecular identifiers. Each CDR3 protein is one row after TCRdb ran MiXCR on the PCR reads. Of roughly 220,000 distinct CDR3 sequences listed, approximately 12% are singletons. This TCR was recovered from a human donor who donated a stem cell graft to a child with acute lymphoblastic leukemia. This chain links TRBV19 with TRBJ1-2, with D tentatively TRBD1 (6 bases). The sequencing used PBMCs from the stem cell graft donor, collected from the stem cell graft. As DNA, the CDR3 is TGTGCCAGTAGTCCGAAGGGGGGGCTCGGCTATGGCTACACCTTC. This gives the protein CASSPKGGLGYGYTF.